The 27 T cell receptor beta chains below come from one sample, sequenced in a study of T cell repertoires in cytomegalovirus infection. One entry per CDR3 protein results from TCRdb running MiXCR on the reads. The sample holds 97,000 or so distinct CDR3 sequences; more than 15% are singletons and the top ten take roughly 8%. Sequences were obtained from PBMCs. These TCRs come from a human donor in good health (CMV status not recorded). Some clones in this sample may be carry-over from other donors' samples.

The chain couples TRBV10-3 to TRBJ2-7; D ambiguous. The CDR3 spans 14 residues. Looked up from germline, CDR1 is ENHRY and CDR2 is SYGVKD. V was clipped by 5 bases and J by 5 bases, with 16 bases between them. CDR3 DNA: TGTGCCATCAGTACCCCCGAGACAAATAACGAGCAGTACTTC. This sequence encodes CAISTPETNNEQYF.

The chain employs TRBV9 and TRBJ1-2; no clear D gene. The germline V gene has CDR1 SGDLS and CDR2 YYNGEE. This CDR3 is 15 amino acids long. Trimming removed 4 bases at V and 1 base at J, with 14 bases between. CDR3 region: CASSRDLIVNYGYTF. The CDR3 nucleotides read TGTGCCAGCAGCCGGGATCTGATAGTTAACTATGGCTACACCTTC.

This clonotype has only a few counts. The chain has TRBV5-6 and TRBJ1-4, with unresolved D. The length of the CDR3 is 15 residues. Germline values: CDR1 SGHDT, CDR2 YYEEEE. Trimming pared 4 bases from V and 1 base from J, leaving 11 bases between. The CDR3 DNA follows: TGTGCCAGCAGCCGGACGGGCGGAACTAATGAAAAACTGTTTTTT. Translated: CASSRTGGTNEKLFF.

This clonotype has more than one count but fewer than ten. The chain employs TRBV6-2 or TRBV6-3 and TRBJ2-1; D is unclear. Germline lookup yields CDR1 MNHEY and CDR2 SVGEGT. V gave up 8 bases and J gave up 0 bases, with 8 bases separating them. The CDR3 extends over 13 amino acids. CDR3 region: CASAAVSYNEQFF. CDR3 nucleotides: TGTGCCAGCGCGGCGGTCTCCTACAATGAGCAGTTCTTC.

V usage is TRBV19 and J usage is TRBJ1-2, with unresolved D. The CDR3 sequence is 14 residues long. Per germline, CDR1 LNHDA and CDR2 SQIVND (reference sequence). Trimming took off 6 bases at V and 4 bases at J, with 15 bases between the two ends. Written as DNA, the CDR3 is TGTGCCAGTAGAGAGGTCGGAACGAGCTATGGCTACACCTTC. Translated: CASREVGTSYGYTF.

The V and J genes are TRBV20-1 and TRBJ1-5, with D unresolved. CDR1 and CDR2 from the germline V gene are DFQATT and SNEGSKA (reference sequence). The CDR3 is 14 amino acids. The V gene lost 2 bases and the J gene lost 3 bases, with 11 bases spanning the gap. The CDR3 nucleotides read TGCAGTGCTAGACCCCGGGCCTACAATCAGCCCCAGCATTTT. It yields the protein CSARPRAYNQPQHF.

The genes are TRBV7-9 and TRBJ2-1, with D hard to call. Per the germline V gene, CDR1 is SEHNR and CDR2 is FQNEAQ (reference sequence). There are 16 residues in the CDR3. The germline V and J ends were trimmed by 1 base and 4 bases, with 14 bases remaining between them. The CDR3 sequence is CASSLGVPESYNEQFF. As DNA, the CDR3 is TGTGCCAGCAGCTTAGGGGTCCCCGAATCGTACAATGAGCAGTTCTTC.

This clonotype was seen at least ten times. The V call is TRBV7-6, the J call TRBJ1-1; D not certain. Germline assignment: CDR1 SGHVS and CDR2 FNYEAQ. Trimming took off 1 base at V and 6 bases at J, with 9 bases between the two ends. This CDR3 has 13 residues. CDR3 DNA: TGTGCCAGCAGCTTAGGAGGAGCTCCTGAAGCTTTCTTT. Translation: CASSLGGAPEAFF.

The chain uses TRBV11-3 and TRBJ1-1; the D gene is possibly TRBD1 (5 bases). The length of the CDR3 is 14 residues. V was cut by 1 base and J by 4 bases, with 10 bases left in between. The germline gives CDR1 SGHNT, CDR2 YENEEA. The CDR3 nucleotides are TGTGCCAGCAGCTTAGCCGGGACGTCCACTGAAGCTTTCTTT. This translates into CASSLAGTSTEAFF.

This clonotype turned up a few times. This may arise from a read error, as a much more abundant clone is one base away. This chain joins TRBV4-2 and TRBJ1-1; D call uncertain. Per the germline V gene, CDR1 is LGHNA and CDR2 is YNFKEQ. The V and J ends lost 2 bases and 0 bases respectively, with 1 base between them. This CDR3 has 12 residues. The chain's CDR3 is CASSQLNTEAFF. The CDR3, as DNA: TGTGCCAGCAGCCAACTGAACACTGAAGCTTTCTTT.

The sample holds a few counts of this clonotype. The gene calls are TRBV7-6 and TRBJ1-5; D is possibly TRBD1 (5 bases). The V gene's germline CDR1 is SGHVS and CDR2 FNYEAQ. Trimming took 6 bases from V and 3 from J, leaving 9 bases between them. The CDR3 loop spans 13 amino acids. The CDR3 region is CASSQGVNQPQHF. The CDR3 bases are TGTGCCAGCAGTCAGGGAGTCAATCAGCCCCAGCATTTT. Full variable domain (rest looked up from reference TRBV7-6 and TRBJ1-5): GAGVSQSPRYKVTKRGQDVALRCDPISGHVSLYWYRQALGQGPEFLTYFNYEAQQDKSGLPNDRFSAERPEGSISTLTIQRTEQRDSAMYRCASSQGVNQPQHFGDGTRLSIL.

The rearrangement joins TRBV4-1 to TRBJ2-7, with TRBD2 identical over 9 bases. The V segment lost 1 base and the J segment 3 bases; nucleotides outside the gene matches: 10. In germline, CDR1 is MGHRA, CDR2 YSYEKL. The CDR3 is 17 residues long. CDR3 region: CASSQALAGRSFYEQYF. The CDR3 nucleotides are TGCGCCAGCAGCCAAGCCCTAGCGGGGAGATCATTCTACGAGCAGTACTTC.

This rearrangement joins TRBV14 to TRBJ1-1; no clear D gene. Trimming left V 6 bases short and J 5 bases short, with 16 bases between. Germline-derived CDR1 and CDR2 are SGHDN and FVKESK. CDR3 length: 14 amino acids. The CDR3: CASSLAGTATEAFF. The CDR3 nucleotides read TGTGCCAGCAGTCTGGCAGGAACTGCGACTGAAGCTTTCTTT.

The genes are TRBV4-2 and TRBJ1-2; 8 bases map to TRBD1. CDR3 length: 16 amino acids. The ends lost 0 bases at V and 7 bases at J; junction bases unmatched: 10. The germline V gene encodes CDR1 LGHNA and CDR2 YNFKEQ. CDR3 coding DNA: TGTGCCAGCAGCCAAGAAACGACAGGGGATCTCTTTGGCTACACCTTC. Translation: CASSQETTGDLFGYTF.

J is TRBJ2-5 and V is TRBV12-5; 9 nucleotides agree with TRBD2. The CDR3 consists of 15 residues. CDR1 and CDR2 from the germline V gene are LGHNT and FRNRAP. Germline trimming cut 5 bases from V and 5 bases from J; bases unmatched to any gene: 9. In DNA form, the CDR3 reads TGTGCTAGTGGTGCCCCGACTAGCGGAGGGGAGACCCAGTACTTC. This translates into CASGAPTSGGETQYF. Together with reference TRBV12-5 and TRBJ2-5, the CDR3 gives the full variable domain: DARVTQTPRHKVTEMGQEVTMRCQPILGHNTVFWYRQTMMQGLELLAYFRNRAPLDDSGMPKDRFSAEMPDATLATLKIQPSEPRDSAVYFCASGAPTSGGETQYFGPGTRLLVL.

This clonotype occurred a few times. This rearrangement joins TRBV20-1 to TRBJ1-5; 7 bases align to TRBD1. This CDR3 has 13 residues. Germline CDR1 reads DFQATT; CDR2 reads SNEGSKA (reference sequence). Germline trimming cut 6 bases from V and 4 bases from J; bases unmatched to any gene: 6. In DNA form, the CDR3 reads TGCAGTGCGAGCGGGACAGCTAATCAGCCCCAGCATTTT. Translation gives CSASGTANQPQHF.

The chain combines TRBV9 with TRBJ2-5; 8 bases fit TRBD2. The CDR3 has 16 residues. Germline V gene data show CDR1 as SGDLS and CDR2 as YYNGEE. Trimming removed 0 bases from V and 4 bases from J; junction bases left unmatched: 8. The chain's CDR3 is CASSVGPGGIGETQYF. The CDR3 DNA reads as TGTGCCAGCAGCGTAGGACCGGGGGGGATAGGAGAGACCCAGTACTTC.

At least ten counts were recorded for this clonotype. The chain carries TRBV12-5 and TRBJ2-1, with 9 bases lining up with TRBD2. The V and J ends lost 5 bases and 6 bases, in that order; junction bases with no gene match: 8. The CDR3 has 15 amino acids. Germline V gene data show CDR1 as LGHNT and CDR2 as FRNRAP. In nucleotides, the CDR3 is TGTGCTAGTGGTGCAAGCGGGGGGTTAATCAATGAGCAGTTCTTC. Amino acid sequence: CASGASGGLINEQFF.

This clonotype has more than one count but fewer than ten. The rearrangement links TRBV7-2 to TRBJ1-5, with D uncertain. The V end was cut by 3 bases, the J end by 7 bases, with 10 bases between. The CDR3 contains 13 residues. From germline, CDR1 is SGHTA and CDR2 FQGNSA. The CDR3 nucleotides read TGTGCCAGCAGCTTTACAAGAGACCAGCCCCAGCATTTT. This sequence encodes CASSFTRDQPQHF.

The chain carries TRBV4-1 and TRBJ1-2; 7 bases are a match to TRBD1. V shed 0 bases and J 0 bases; nucleotides not matched to a gene: 7. CDR1 and CDR2 from the germline V gene are MGHRA and YSYEKL. The CDR3 is 17 residues long. The CDR3 coding sequence is TGCGCCAGCAGCCAAGAAGTATGGCAGGGGGCTAACTATGGCTACACCTTC. It yields the protein CASSQEVWQGANYGYTF.

At least ten counts were recorded for this clonotype. V usage is TRBV12-3 or TRBV12-4 and J usage is TRBJ2-3, with unresolved D. This CDR3 has 13 amino acids. With 1 base removed from V and 6 bases from J, the gap between germline ends came to 8 bases. This chain's CDR3 is CASSLVVADTQYF. For the CDR3, the DNA is TGTGCCAGCAGTTTAGTCGTAGCCGATACGCAGTATTTT.

This chain connects TRBV6-6 to TRBJ1-1; possible D gene TRBD1, 5 bases. Germline CDR1 is MNHNY and CDR2 is SVGAGI (reference sequence). This CDR3 has 12 amino acids. The ends were cut back, 4 bases at V and 14 bases at J, with 17 bases in the middle. CDR3 DNA sequence: TGTGCCAGCAGTTCCCGAGACAGCGGAATCTTCTTT. This translates into CASSSRDSGIFF.

This clonotype was observed at least ten times. The chain carries TRBV7-6 and TRBJ2-5; 7 positions match TRBD1. The germline gives CDR1 SGHVS, CDR2 FNYEAQ. This CDR3 spans 15 amino acids. Unmatched junction bases numbered 10, after V lost 4 bases and J lost 5 bases. CDR3 nucleotide sequence: TGTGCCAGCAGCTCCTTACAGGGGTCGGCGGAGACCCAGTACTTC. Translation gives CASSSLQGSAETQYF. Full variable domain (rest looked up from reference TRBV7-6 and TRBJ2-5): GAGVSQSPRYKVTKRGQDVALRCDPISGHVSLYWYRQALGQGPEFLTYFNYEAQQDKSGLPNDRFSAERPEGSISTLTIQRTEQRDSAMYRCASSSLQGSAETQYFGPGTRLLVL.

This clonotype was detected only a few times. The chain has TRBV12-3 or TRBV12-4 and TRBJ1-2; 8 nucleotides align to TRBD1. CDR3 length: 13 amino acids. V gave up 7 bases and J gave up 4 bases; unmatched junction bases: 5. CDR3 in amino acids: CASTPGTGYGYTF. The CDR3 nucleotides read TGTGCCAGCACACCCGGGACAGGCTATGGCTACACCTTC.

The V gene is TRBV15, the J gene TRBJ1-2; D gene uncertain. Germline lookup yields CDR1 LNHNV and CDR2 YYDKDF (reference sequence). The CDR3 sequence is 15 residues long. Trimming cost V 0 bases and J 4 bases, with 12 bases left between them. CDR3 residues: CATSRDLTASYGYTF. CDR3 DNA sequence: TGTGCCACCAGCAGAGATCTCACGGCTTCCTATGGCTACACCTTC.

This clonotype has ten or more counts. The chain is built from TRBV20-1 and TRBJ2-5; 10 bases agree with TRBD1. CDR3 size: 13 residues. The junction had 5 bases not matched to a gene; V was cut back by 5 bases and J by 5 bases. Germline V gene sequence: CDR1 DFQATT, CDR2 SNEGSKA (reference sequence). Written as DNA, the CDR3 is TGCAGTGCTGACAGGGGGCAGGGGGAGACCCAGTACTTC. Translation: CSADRGQGETQYF.

This clonotype appeared once. This may stem from a read error, because a much larger clone lies one nucleotide away. The chain links TRBV7-6 to TRBJ2-2; 11 bases line up with TRBD2. Germline-derived CDR1 and CDR2 are SGHVS and FNYEAQ. This CDR3 is 17 amino acids long. This CDR3 is CAGSRITSGGRTGELFF. CDR3 nucleotide sequence: TGTGCCGGCAGCCGAATCACTAGCGGGGGACGTACCGGGGAGCTGTTTTTT.